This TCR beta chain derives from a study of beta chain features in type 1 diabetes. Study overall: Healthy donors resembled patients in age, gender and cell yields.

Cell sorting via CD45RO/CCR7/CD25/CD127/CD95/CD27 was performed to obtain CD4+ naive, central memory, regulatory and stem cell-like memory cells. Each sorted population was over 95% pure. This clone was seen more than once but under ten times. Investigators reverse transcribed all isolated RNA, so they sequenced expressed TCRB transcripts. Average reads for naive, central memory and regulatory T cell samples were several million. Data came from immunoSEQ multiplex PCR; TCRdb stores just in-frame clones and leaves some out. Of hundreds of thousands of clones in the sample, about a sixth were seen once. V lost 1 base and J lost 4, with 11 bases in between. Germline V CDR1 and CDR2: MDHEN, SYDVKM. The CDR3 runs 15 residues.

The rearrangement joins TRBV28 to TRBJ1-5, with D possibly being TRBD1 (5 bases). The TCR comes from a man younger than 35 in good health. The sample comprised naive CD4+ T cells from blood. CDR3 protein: CASSLLRGQNQPQHF. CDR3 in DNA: TGTGCCAGCAGTTTATTGAGGGGCCAAAATCAGCCCCAGCATTTT.